This is a list of T cell receptor beta chains from one sample in a study of blood T cell repertoires in COVID-19. Assay: immunoSEQ multiplex PCR; the TCRdb copy retains only in-frame clones and omits some. The sample consists of some 320,000 clones, roughly 85% of them appearing once. Source material: peripheral blood. The origin of the receptors is a human donor in a cohort sampled during active COVID-19. CDR3s leave out the opening cysteine and the closing phenylalanine or tryptophan. Fields, in order: CDR3 protein, D gene, V gene. D genes are given only for firm matches.

ASSPQFFGGGNQPQH	.	TRBV18
ASSLRGSGNTIY	.	TRBV5-6
ASSFGGGGETQY	.	TRBV5-1
ASTMGQGATDTQY	TRBD1	TRBV12-5
ASSTGGGYT	.	TRBV5-1
ASSRQGSLFNYGYT	TRBD1	TRBV18
ATSDSGLAGFHGELF	TRBD2	TRBV24-1
AWRWRRGSSYNEQF	TRBD2	TRBV30
ASSYSRTGTAPQSNYGYT	TRBD1	TRBV6-2/TRBV6-3
ASSSGTGARYEQY	TRBD1	TRBV11-3
ASSSTLAGFSYEQY	TRBD2	TRBV5-6
ATRGGAGGELF	TRBD1	TRBV24-1
ASSDRIYGYT	.	TRBV19
ASSAHRGAYNEQF	TRBD1	TRBV2
ATRSGGLTTNEKLF	.	TRBV2
ASSLAGERAEAF	.	TRBV7-9
ASSTTGSGRAF	TRBD1	TRBV19
ASSWTENTGELF	.	TRBV5-4
ASSSDRADGYT	TRBD1	TRBV7-9
ASSLAGGGVTQY	TRBD2	TRBV11-2
ASSGKGLNTGELF	.	TRBV11-3
ASSLEVQELDGYT	.	TRBV7-9
ASRDRDRVTEAF	TRBD1	TRBV6-1
ASSPPRTSGVMNTGELF	TRBD2	TRBV18
ASSYRGYYGYT	.	TRBV6-5